Shown below are 11 T cell receptor beta chains from a single sample sequenced in a study of cytomegalovirus exposure and HLA in healthy donors. The PCR had 60 Vbeta and 13 Jbeta primers. Some clones are missing from TCRdb's copy, which holds only in-frame ones; the method was immunoSEQ multiplex PCR. The sample yields over 100,000 clones, of which the top ten take up 6.8%. The sequenced material came from PBMCs. Receptors originate from a man in his forties in good health and CMV-seropositive.

The CDR3 protein is CASSWGDREGQPQHF. DNA for the CDR3: TGTGCCAGCAGTTGGGGAGACAGGGAAGGACAGCCCCAGCATTTT. The chain carries TRBV28 and TRBJ1-5; TRBD1 agrees at 7 bases. Losses at the gene ends were 4 bases for V and 7 bases for J; bases not matched to a gene: 10. The CDR3 runs 15 residues. The germline V gene encodes CDR1 MDHEN and CDR2 SYDVKM.

This chain links TRBV13 with TRBJ2-5; possible D gene TRBD1, 5 bases. V was shortened by 5 bases and J by 4 bases, with 8 bases between the two germline ends. CDR1 is PRHDT and CDR2 is FYEKMQ in the germline V gene (reference sequence). The CDR3 runs 12 residues. This chain's CDR3 is CASSPDRETQYF. The CDR3 DNA sequence: TGTGCCAGCAGCCCCGACAGAGAGACCCAGTACTTC.

The chain is built from TRBV14 and TRBJ2-3; D is uncertain. This CDR3 has 13 amino acids. With 2 bases removed from V and 2 bases from J, the gap between germline ends came to 5 bases. Looked up from germline, CDR1 is SGHDN and CDR2 is FVKESK. The CDR3 reads CASSQLYTDTQYF. In nucleotides, the CDR3 is TGTGCCAGCAGCCAACTCTACACAGATACGCAGTATTTT.

V usage is TRBV30 and J usage is TRBJ1-1; the match to TRBD1 covers 8 bases. In germline, CDR1 is GTSNPN, CDR2 SVGIG (reference sequence). The CDR3 is 11 residues long. V shed 4 bases and J 10 bases; nucleotides not matched to a gene: 5. DNA of the CDR3: TGTGCCTGGATCCGGACAGGGCTAGCTTTCTTT. Protein: CAWIRTGLAFF.

The DNA of the CDR3 is TGTGCCAGCAGAAGTGGACAGGGGGGAATTCCTTTCTTT. The encoded protein is CASRSGQGGIPFF. The V call is TRBV7-2, the J call TRBJ1-1; 10 bases align to TRBD1. From germline, CDR1 is SGHTA and CDR2 FQGNSA. Unmatched junction bases numbered 10, after V lost 6 bases and J lost 12 bases. The CDR3 spans 13 residues.

The chain links TRBV5-1 to TRBJ2-3; D possibly corresponds to TRBD2 (5 bases). Germline V CDR1 and CDR2: SGHRS, YFSETQ. Trimming took 1 base from V and 2 from J, leaving 14 bases between them. This CDR3 has 16 residues. The CDR3 nucleotides read TGCGCCAGCAGCTTGCCGGAGGACTTTTCCACAGATACGCAGTATTTT. Amino acids: CASSLPEDFSTDTQYF.

CDR3 coding DNA: TGTGCCACCAGCAGAGATCGGTACGAGCAGTACTTC. As protein: CATSRDRYEQYF. This chain joins TRBV15 and TRBJ2-7; no clear D gene. Germline V gives CDR1 LNHNV, CDR2 YYDKDF (reference sequence). V lost 0 bases and J lost 4, with 4 bases in between. The CDR3 contains 12 residues.

V and J are TRBV19 and TRBJ2-7; D remains unclear. This CDR3 comprises 13 residues. V was cut by 3 bases and J by 1 base, with 7 bases left in between. The germline V gene has CDR1 LNHDA and CDR2 SQIVND (reference sequence). The CDR3 region is CASSIGPSYEQYF. The CDR3 DNA follows: TGTGCCAGTAGTATTGGCCCTTCCTACGAGCAGTACTTC.

The chain carries TRBV29-1 and TRBJ2-7; 7 bases are a match to TRBD1. Germline V CDR1 and CDR2: SQVTM, ANQGSEA. The CDR3 spans 13 residues. V trimming: 3 bases; J trimming: 0 bases; junction bases outside the gene matches: 2. This CDR3 reads CSVDRGNSYEQYF. The CDR3 coding sequence is TGCAGCGTTGACAGGGGGAACTCCTACGAGCAGTACTTC.

As concerns this clone: A junction end diverges from the germline sequence, so it may reflect a read error. The chain combines TRBV7-7 with TRBJ2-2; TRBD2 agrees at 8 bases. Germline V gene lookup returns CDR1 SSHAT and CDR2 FNYEAQ (reference sequence). The CDR3 sequence is 16 residues long. DNA of the CDR3: TGTGCTAGCAGCCGTGAAGCGGGAGCGAACACCGGGGAGCTGTTTTTT. Its protein product is CASSREAGANTGELFF.

V usage is TRBV10-2 and J usage is TRBJ2-7, with 9 bases that match TRBD1. Germline V CDR1 and CDR2: WSHSY, SAAADI. The CDR3 loop spans 15 amino acids. V shed 5 bases and J 2 bases; nucleotides not matched to a gene: 7. For the CDR3, the DNA is TGCGCCAGCAGTACCGGACAGGGGCGGGCCTACGAGCAGTACTTC. Amino acid sequence: CASSTGQGRAYEQYF.